A selection of T cell receptor beta chains follows, all from one sample in a study of vaccination and CD4 T cells after COVID-19. TCRdb re-derived calls from the PCR reads in MiXCR, one entry per CDR3 protein. The repertoire has about 2,000 distinct CDR3 sequences, roughly 65% of them found once; the top ten carry 60% to 85%. Their antigen targets remain unknown. Sequenced material: CD4+ T cells from blood, cultured in vitro. Every receptor here comes from a human donor in good health. CDR3s include the opening cysteine and the closing phenylalanine or tryptophan. D genes are given only for firm matches. Clone size is not always given. Where it is, it says once, few, many or a class for expanded clones.

V: TRBV6-2/TRBV6-3
J: TRBJ2-7
size: NA
D: NA
CDR3: CASGRGSYEQYF
DNA: TGTGCCAGCGGACGGGGCAGCTACGAGCAGTACTTC

V: TRBV10-3
J: TRBJ1-2
size: few
D: NA
CDR3: CAISLGGDNYGYTF
DNA: TGTGCCATCAGTTTGGGCGGGGATAACTATGGCTACACCTTC

V: TRBV20-1
J: TRBJ2-5
size: once
D: TRBD1
CDR3: CSARPLGDRGQETQYF
DNA: TGCAGTGCTAGACCATTGGGGGACAGGGGGCAAGAGACCCAGTACTTC

V: TRBV20-1
J: TRBJ1-2
size: NA
D: NA
CDR3: CSAGGISGYTF
DNA: TGCAGTGCAGGGGGTATTAGCGGCTACACCTTC

V: TRBV28
J: TRBJ1-6
size: NA
D: TRBD1
CDR3: CASSQQGALRNSPLHF
DNA: TGTGCCAGCAGCCAACAGGGGGCGCTTAGGAATTCACCCCTCCACTTT

V: TRBV19
J: TRBJ1-5
size: NA
D: NA
CDR3: CASSIDFTGSNQPQHF
DNA: TGTGCCAGTAGTATAGACTTCACAGGGTCAAATCAGCCCCAGCATTTT

V: TRBV2
J: TRBJ2-7
size: once
D: TRBD2
CDR3: CASRLLAGGLEQYF
DNA: TGTGCCAGCAGGCTACTAGCGGGGGGGCTTGAGCAGTACTTC

V: TRBV28
J: TRBJ2-5
size: NA
D: NA
CDR3: CASSPLGRIQETQYF
DNA: TGTGCCAGCAGCCCCCTGGGCAGGATCCAAGAGACCCAGTACTTC

V: TRBV20-1
J: TRBJ1-1
size: NA
D: TRBD1
CDR3: CSARDRTGLTEAFF
DNA: TGCAGTGCTAGAGATCGGACAGGGCTCACTGAAGCTTTCTTT

V: TRBV6-5
J: TRBJ1-1
size: NA
D: NA
CDR3: CASSYKVGEAFF
DNA: TGTGCCAGCAGTTATAAGGTCGGCGAAGCTTTCTTT

V: TRBV24-1
J: TRBJ2-7
size: few
D: TRBD1
CDR3: CATSDFTGGHYEQYF
DNA: TGTGCCACCAGTGATTTTACAGGGGGCCACTACGAGCAGTACTTC

V: TRBV24-1
J: TRBJ2-3
size: NA
D: NA
CDR3: CATSDLTRGTDTQYF
DNA: TGTGCCACCAGTGACCTGACTAGGGGCACAGATACGCAGTATTTT

V: TRBV6-5
J: TRBJ2-7
size: NA
D: NA
CDR3: CASSLQARHEQYF
DNA: TGTGCCAGCAGTTTACAGGCTCGCCACGAGCAGTACTTC

V: TRBV2
J: TRBJ1-2
size: NA
D: NA
CDR3: CASSTGLNYGYTF
DNA: TGTGCCAGCAGTACAGGGTTAAACTATGGCTACACCTTC

V: TRBV7-6
J: TRBJ1-1
size: NA
D: TRBD1
CDR3: CASSLDPTGATEAFF
DNA: TGTGCCAGCAGCTTGGACCCCACAGGGGCGACTGAAGCTTTCTTT

V: TRBV19
J: TRBJ1-5
size: NA
D: NA
CDR3: CASSTGDQPQHF
DNA: TGTGCCAGTAGTACAGGGGATCAGCCCCAGCATTTT

V: TRBV27
J: TRBJ1-6
size: few
D: TRBD1
CDR3: CASSPDRAWGSPLHF
DNA: TGTGCCAGCAGTCCCGACAGGGCTTGGGGTTCACCCCTCCACTTT

V: TRBV20-1
J: TRBJ1-1
size: NA
D: NA
CDR3: CSARDSPGVNTEAFF
DNA: TGCAGTGCTAGAGACTCCCCAGGGGTGAACACTGAAGCTTTCTTT

V: TRBV5-1
J: TRBJ1-2
size: few
D: TRBD1
CDR3: CASSFGQGYGYTF
DNA: TGCGCCAGCAGCTTCGGACAGGGCTATGGCTACACCTTC

V: TRBV20-1
J: TRBJ2-1
size: NA
D: TRBD2
CDR3: CSAAHSGRAGNEQFF
DNA: TGCAGTGCAGCACATAGCGGGAGGGCAGGAAATGAGCAGTTCTTC

V: TRBV20-1
J: TRBJ1-1
size: NA
D: NA
CDR3: CSARDRKGRVQTEAFF
DNA: TGCAGTGCTAGAGATCGAAAAGGAAGGGTTCAGACTGAAGCTTTCTTT

V: TRBV19
J: TRBJ1-5
size: few
D: NA
CDR3: CASSLTGRRGQPQHF
DNA: TGTGCCAGTAGTCTCACAGGGAGAAGGGGTCAGCCCCAGCATTTT

V: TRBV20-1
J: TRBJ2-7
size: once
D: TRBD2
CDR3: CSARDLLAGVEQYF
DNA: TGCAGTGCTAGAGACTTACTAGCGGGAGTCGAGCAGTACTTC

V: TRBV20-1
J: TRBJ2-7
size: NA
D: TRBD1
CDR3: CSARDAGGYEQYF
DNA: TGCAGTGCTAGAGATGCAGGGGGCTACGAGCAGTACTTC